Listed below are T cell receptor beta chains from one sample, sequenced in a study of shared clonotypes between healthy human individuals. Produced via immunoSEQ multiplex PCR; TCRdb's table is partial and in-frame only. This table has around 2,000,000 clones, over 85% appearing once. Sequenced sample: naive CD8+ T cells sorted from blood. The receptor source for this set is a man aged 18-30 years in good health. CDR3s include the opening cysteine and the closing phenylalanine or tryptophan. The D gene is left open where the match is weak. Expanded clones are given a class, and other clones once, few, many or no size at all.

V gene	D gene	clone size	J gene	CDR3 DNA	CDR3 protein
TRBV7-9	TRBD1	-	TRBJ2-7	TGTGCCAGCAGCCCGAGGGACAGGGGGGACGAGCAGTACTTC	CASSPRDRGDEQYF
TRBV5-4	TRBD1	-	TRBJ2-3	TGTGCCAGCAGCTTTGGACAGGGCACAGATACGCAGTATTTT	CASSFGQGTDTQYF
TRBV13	-	-	TRBJ2-7	TGTGCCAGCAGCTTAGGTTCGGGCTCCTACGAGCAGTACTTC	CASSLGSGSYEQYF
TRBV29-1	TRBD2	-	TRBJ2-7	TGCAGCGTTGAATTTAGCGGGGGGTTCTCCTACGAGCAGTACTTC	CSVEFSGGFSYEQYF
TRBV6-5	TRBD1	-	TRBJ2-2	TGTGCCAGCAGTTACGGACAGGGCGGGACTGACGGGGAGCTGTTTTTT	CASSYGQGGTDGELFF
TRBV5-5	-	-	TRBJ2-7	TGTGCCAGCAGCTTGGTAGAGGTGCCCTACGAGCAGTACTTC	CASSLVEVPYEQYF
TRBV5-6	-	-	TRBJ2-1	TGTGCCAGCAGCTTGGCTCAAATCTACAATGAGCAGTTCTTC	CASSLAQIYNEQFF
TRBV7-9	-	-	TRBJ2-7	TGTGCCAGCAGCTTTGAGAGGGTGCCCTACGAGCAGTACTTC	CASSFERVPYEQYF
TRBV11-2	-	-	TRBJ2-1	TGTGCCAGCAGCTTATCACCGCTCTCCTACAATGAGCAGTTCTTC	CASSLSPLSYNEQFF
TRBV2	-	-	TRBJ1-4	TGTGCCAGCAGGGCCGGTTGGGGGTCTGGAGAAAAACTGTTTTTT	CASRAGWGSGEKLFF
TRBV9	-	-	TRBJ1-1	TGTGCCAGCAGCCCCGGGGGGCTGAGGGCTTTCTTT	CASSPGGLRAFF
TRBV13	-	-	TRBJ2-1	TGTGCCAGCAGCTTAGCGGGAATTGGGGATCATGAGCAGTTCTTC	CASSLAGIGDHEQFF
TRBV27	TRBD2	-	TRBJ2-3	TGTGCCAGCAGTTTAATGCACCCCCGCGGGAGTTCAGATACGCAGTATTTT	CASSLMHPRGSSDTQYF
TRBV27	-	-	TRBJ2-2	TGTGCCAGCGGACAGAACACCGGGGAGCTGTTTTTT	CASGQNTGELFF
TRBV11-2	-	-	TRBJ1-1	TGTGCCAGCAGCTTAGTGGGTAAAAACATGAACACTGAAGCTTTCTTT	CASSLVGKNMNTEAFF
TRBV18	-	-	TRBJ2-3	TGTGCCAGCTCACCTTACGGGGGACAGACAATCACAGATACGCAGTATTTT	CASSPYGGQTITDTQYF
TRBV6-5	-	-	TRBJ2-7	TGTGCCAGCAGTTACTCGCAGGGAGCTTGGTACGAGCAGTACTTC	CASSYSQGAWYEQYF
TRBV5-1	TRBD2	-	TRBJ2-7	TGCGCCAGCAGCCACCCAATAGCGGGGGTGATCTACGAGCAGTACTTC	CASSHPIAGVIYEQYF
TRBV19	-	-	TRBJ2-1	TGTGCCAGTAGTGAAAGCGGGCCTTCCTACAATGAGCAGTTCTTC	CASSESGPSYNEQFF
TRBV6-6	-	-	TRBJ1-1	TGTGCCAGCGTGGCTATCGAGGCTTTCTTT	CASVAIEAFF
TRBV4-1	TRBD1	-	TRBJ2-2	TGCGCCAGCAGCCAAGATCTGGGGACAGCATATTCCTTTTACACCGGGGAGCTGTTTTTT	CASSQDLGTAYSFYTGELFF
TRBV28	-	-	TRBJ1-5	TGTGCCAGCAGTGTGACCCGGGACAGCAATCAGCCCCAGCATTTT	CASSVTRDSNQPQHF
TRBV4-1	TRBD1	-	TRBJ1-5	TGCGCCAGCAGCCAAGATACTTCCGGCGGGACAGGGGTTCAGCCCCAGCATTTT	CASSQDTSGGTGVQPQHF
TRBV4-3	TRBD2	-	TRBJ2-5	TGCGCCAGCAGCCAAGGACGAGGGCGGGAGGGCCTGGGAGAGACCCAGTACTTC	CASSQGRGREGLGETQYF
TRBV30	-	-	TRBJ2-1	TGTGCCTGGAGTGTACAAAGCGGTTATTACAATGAGCAGTTCTTC	CAWSVQSGYYNEQFF
TRBV28	-	-	TRBJ1-2	TGTGCCAGCAGCACCCTCTGGGAGTCGGCTAATGGCTACACCTTC	CASSTLWESANGYTF
TRBV19	-	-	TRBJ1-2	TGTGCCAGTAGTATCCGGGGGAGTAAGGATGGCTACACCTTC	CASSIRGSKDGYTF
TRBV2	TRBD1	-	TRBJ1-1	TGTGCCAGCAGTGAAGCCAACCCGGGACAGGGATCGAACACTGAAGCTTTCTTT	CASSEANPGQGSNTEAFF
TRBV29-1	TRBD1	-	TRBJ1-4	TGCAGCGCCCTGACAGGGAGTGGAGAAAAACTGTTTTTT	CSALTGSGEKLFF
TRBV25-1	-	once	TRBJ1-4	TGTGCCAGCAGTGAATTGGGTGAAAAACTGTTTTTT	CASSELGEKLFF
TRBV15	-	-	TRBJ1-1	TGTGCCACCAGGGCCATGAACACTGAAGCTTTCTTT	CATRAMNTEAFF
TRBV13	-	-	TRBJ1-6	TGTGCCAGCAGTTCCCAGGGAGGGGGGGGTTCACCCCTCCACTTT	CASSSQGGGGSPLHF
TRBV27	-	-	TRBJ2-2	TGTGCCAGCAGCCCCGGAGTGAACACCGGGGAGCTGTTTTTT	CASSPGVNTGELFF
TRBV27	-	-	TRBJ2-3	TGTGCCAGCAGGCCACAGAGCACAGATACGCAGTATTTT	CASRPQSTDTQYF
TRBV13	-	-	TRBJ2-7	TGTGCCAGCAGCGCCGAAGGGACTGGGGAATCCTACGAGCAGTACTTC	CASSAEGTGESYEQYF
TRBV9	TRBD2	-	TRBJ2-3	TGTGCCAGCAGCGTTTTAGACCTAGCGGATGCGCAGTATTTT	CASSVLDLADAQYF